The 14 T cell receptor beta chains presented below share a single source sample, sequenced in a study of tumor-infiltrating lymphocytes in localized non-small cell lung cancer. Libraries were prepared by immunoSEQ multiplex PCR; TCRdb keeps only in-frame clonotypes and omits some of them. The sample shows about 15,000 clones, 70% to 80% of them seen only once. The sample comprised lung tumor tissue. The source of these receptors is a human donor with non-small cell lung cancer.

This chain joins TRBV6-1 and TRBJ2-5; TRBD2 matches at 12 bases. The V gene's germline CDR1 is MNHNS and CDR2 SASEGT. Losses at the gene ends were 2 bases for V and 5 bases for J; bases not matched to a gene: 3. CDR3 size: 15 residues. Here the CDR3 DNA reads TGTGCCAGCAGTGAACTAGCGGGGGGGCAGGAGACCCAGTACTTC. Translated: CASSELAGGQETQYF.

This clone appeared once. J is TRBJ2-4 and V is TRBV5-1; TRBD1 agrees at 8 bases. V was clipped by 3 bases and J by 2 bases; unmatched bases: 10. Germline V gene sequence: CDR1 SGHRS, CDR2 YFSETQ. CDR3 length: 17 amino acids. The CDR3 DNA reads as TGCGCCAGCAGCTCCGGACAGGGAGGCGTGACCAAAAACATTCAGTACTTC. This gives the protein CASSSGQGGVTKNIQYF.

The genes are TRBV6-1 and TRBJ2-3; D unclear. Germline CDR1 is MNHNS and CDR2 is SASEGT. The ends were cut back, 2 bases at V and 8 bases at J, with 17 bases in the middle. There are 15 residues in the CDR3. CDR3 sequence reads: CASSESRLVPVTQYF. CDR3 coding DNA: TGTGCCAGCAGTGAATCGAGGCTAGTCCCCGTTACGCAGTATTTT.

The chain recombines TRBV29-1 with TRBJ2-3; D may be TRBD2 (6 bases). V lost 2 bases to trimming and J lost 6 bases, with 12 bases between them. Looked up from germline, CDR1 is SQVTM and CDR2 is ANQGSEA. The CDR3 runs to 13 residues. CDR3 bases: TGCAGCGTTGAAAGCGGGTCCGCTGATACGCAGTATTTT. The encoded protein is CSVESGSADTQYF.

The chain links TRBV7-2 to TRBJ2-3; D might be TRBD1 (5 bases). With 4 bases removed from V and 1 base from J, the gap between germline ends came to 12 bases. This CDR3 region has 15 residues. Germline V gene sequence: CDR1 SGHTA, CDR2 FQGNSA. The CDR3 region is CASSSQGQGTDTQYF. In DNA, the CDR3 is TGTGCCAGCAGCTCTCAGGGTCAGGGCACAGATACGCAGTATTTT.

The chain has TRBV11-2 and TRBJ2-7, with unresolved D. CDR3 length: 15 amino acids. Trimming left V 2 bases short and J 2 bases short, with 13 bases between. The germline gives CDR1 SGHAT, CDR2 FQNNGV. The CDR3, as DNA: TGTGCCAGCAGCTTACGGAACGAACTACCCTACGAGCAGTACTTC. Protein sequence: CASSLRNELPYEQYF.

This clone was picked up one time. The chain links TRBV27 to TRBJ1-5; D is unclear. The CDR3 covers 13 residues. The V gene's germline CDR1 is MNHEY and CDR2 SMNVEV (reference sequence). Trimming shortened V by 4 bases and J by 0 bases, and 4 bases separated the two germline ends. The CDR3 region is CASSSRSNQPQHF. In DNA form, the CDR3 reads TGTGCCAGCAGTTCCCGTAGCAATCAGCCCCAGCATTTT.

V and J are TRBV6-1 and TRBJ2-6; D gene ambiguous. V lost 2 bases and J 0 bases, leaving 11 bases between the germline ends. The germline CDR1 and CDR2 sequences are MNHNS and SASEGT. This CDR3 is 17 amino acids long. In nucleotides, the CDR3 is TGTGCCAGCAGTGAATTTGAACAGATCTCTGGGGCCAACGTCCTGACTTTC. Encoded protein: CASSEFEQISGANVLTF.

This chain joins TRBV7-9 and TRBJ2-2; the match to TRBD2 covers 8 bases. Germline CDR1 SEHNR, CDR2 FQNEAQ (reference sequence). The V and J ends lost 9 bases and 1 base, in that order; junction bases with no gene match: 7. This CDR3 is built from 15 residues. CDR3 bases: TGTGCCAGTAACCGGGGGGGGAAGAACACCGGGGAGCTGTTTTTT. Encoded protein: CASNRGGKNTGELFF.

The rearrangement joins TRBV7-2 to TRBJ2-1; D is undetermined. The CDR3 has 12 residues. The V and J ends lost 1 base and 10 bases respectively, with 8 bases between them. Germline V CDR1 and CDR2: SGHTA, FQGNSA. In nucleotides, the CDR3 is TGTGCCAGCAGCTTAGGGGCTCTAGAGCAGTTCTTC. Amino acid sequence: CASSLGALEQFF.

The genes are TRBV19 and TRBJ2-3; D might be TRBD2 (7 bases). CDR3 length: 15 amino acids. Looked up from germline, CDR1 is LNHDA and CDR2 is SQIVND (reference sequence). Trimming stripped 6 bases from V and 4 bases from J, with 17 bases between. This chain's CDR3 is CASRARGGTADTQYF. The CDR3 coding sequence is TGTGCCAGTAGAGCTAGGGGGGGCACGGCAGATACGCAGTATTTT.

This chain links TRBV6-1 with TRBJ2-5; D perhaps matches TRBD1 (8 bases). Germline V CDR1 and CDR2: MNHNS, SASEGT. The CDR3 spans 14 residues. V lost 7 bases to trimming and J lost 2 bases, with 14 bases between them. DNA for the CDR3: TGTGCCAGCAATAACAGGGGGGGACAAGAGACCCAGTACTTC. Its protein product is CASNNRGGQETQYF.

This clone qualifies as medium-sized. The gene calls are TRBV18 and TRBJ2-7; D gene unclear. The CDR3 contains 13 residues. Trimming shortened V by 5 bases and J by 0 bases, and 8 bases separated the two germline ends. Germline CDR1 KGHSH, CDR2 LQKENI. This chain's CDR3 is CASSADHSYEQYF. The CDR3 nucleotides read TGTGCCAGCTCAGCCGATCACTCCTACGAGCAGTACTTC.

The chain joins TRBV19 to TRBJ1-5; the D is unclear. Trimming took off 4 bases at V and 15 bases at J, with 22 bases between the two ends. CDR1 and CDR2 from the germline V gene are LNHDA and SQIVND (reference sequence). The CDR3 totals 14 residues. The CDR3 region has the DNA TGTGCCAGTAGTACAGGTGGAGAATGGGATTTCCCGCATTTT. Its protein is CASSTGGEWDFPHF.